This entry is about one TCR beta chain. TCRdb called the 5' RACE reads again in MiXCR, with one record for every CDR3 protein. The data show around 510,000 distinct CDR3 sequences, about a fifth seen once. CDR1 is MNHNS and CDR2 is SASEGT in the germline V gene. CDR3 length: 16 residues. Trimming removed 1 base from V and 0 bases from J, with 10 bases in between. The data originate from a study of T-cell memory formation after mild COVID-19. V gene TRBV6-1 combines with J gene TRBJ2-1; no reliable D call. The receptor's source is an adult woman who had mild COVID-19 (a few samples of this study predate the infection). Cell type and time point are not known. Sequences were obtained from PBMCs or a T cell subset sorted from them (not recorded which). CDR3 coding DNA: TGTGCCAGCAGTGAAGATACTGCAGGCTCCTACAATGAGCAGTTCTTC. The encoded protein is CASSEDTAGSYNEQFF.